This T cell receptor beta chain is drawn from a study of cytomegalovirus exposure and HLA in healthy donors. The PCR contained 60 Vbeta and 13 Jbeta primers. Here immunoSEQ multiplex PCR was the method, and the copy in TCRdb shows in-frame clones only, minus some. The profile shows 75,000 to 95,000 clones, just under 80% of them singletons. Trimming cost V 6 bases and J 3 bases, with 18 bases left between them. The CDR3 length is 15 residues. CDR1 and CDR2 (germline): MDHEN, SYDVKM. The chain combines TRBV28 with TRBJ2-7, with D tentatively TRBD1 (7 bases). This TCR derives from a male donor in good health and CMV-seropositive. The sequenced sample was PBMCs. The DNA of the CDR3 is TGTGCCAGCAGCCCCACGCAGGGGGGTGACTACGAGCAGTACTTC. Translated, it gives CASSPTQGGDYEQYF.